This passage covers 6 T cell receptor beta chains from one sample sequenced in a study of beta chain features in type 1 diabetes. The study's findings and limits: For Type 1 diabetes patients, all four CD4+ subsets carried TCRB CDR3s that were moderately but significantly shorter.

Of the isolated RNA, all was reverse transcribed, and so the sequenced material was expressed TCRB transcripts. Clones were sequenced by immunoSEQ multiplex PCR, and TCRdb holds only the in-frame ones, with some missing. This sample has about 740,000 clones, with around 15% found just once. Their antigen targets remain unknown. Sequencing was carried out using naive CD4+ T cells from blood. These receptors originate from a man between 18 and 29 years old with type 1 diabetes.

This clone was found a few times. The V gene is TRBV25-1, the J gene TRBJ1-5, with unresolved D. CDR1 is MGHDK and CDR2 is SYGVNS in the germline V gene. Trimming left V 4 bases short and J 4 bases short, with 11 bases between. The CDR3 sequence is 14 residues long. For the CDR3, the DNA is TGTGCCAGCAGTGGTCCGGGCCCAAATCAGCCCCAGCATTTT. It specifies CASSGPGPNQPQHF.

The V call is TRBV7-8, the J call TRBJ1-1; TRBD1 is a possible D gene (5 bases). The CDR3 sequence is 15 residues long. The V gene's germline CDR1 is SGHVS and CDR2 FQNEAQ. The germline V and J ends were trimmed by 5 bases and 5 bases, with 18 bases remaining between them. For the CDR3, the DNA is TGTGCCAGCAGCCAGAACACAGGTCTATTGACTGAAGCTTTCTTT. Translation gives CASSQNTGLLTEAFF. Using reference TRBV7-8 and TRBJ1-1 for the parts outside the CDR3, the full variable domain is GAGVSQSPRYKVAKRGQDVALRCDPISGHVSLFWYQQALGQGPEFLTYFQNEAQLDKSGLPSDRFFAERPEGSVSTLKIQRTQQEDSAVYLCASSQNTGLLTEAFFGQGTRLTVV.

This clone was seen more than once but under ten times. This chain joins TRBV9 and TRBJ1-5; the D gene is possibly TRBD1 (6 bases). Germline values: CDR1 SGDLS, CDR2 YYNGEE. V was trimmed by 3 bases and J by 9 bases, leaving 10 bases between them. The CDR3 totals 12 residues. CDR3 sequence reads: CASSAEGGPQHF. In DNA, the CDR3 is TGTGCCAGCAGCGCCGAGGGGGGGCCCCAGCATTTT.

As concerns this clone: In the same sample, other DNA sequences code for this CDR3. The CDR3 sequence: CASSLVGLGQPQHF. The CDR3 nucleotides read TGCGCCAGCAGCTTGGTCGGTTTGGGTCAGCCCCAGCATTTT. The chain joins TRBV5-1 to TRBJ1-5, with unresolved D. CDR3 size: 14 residues. Trimming shortened V by 0 bases and J by 6 bases, and 10 bases separated the two germline ends. Germline V CDR1 and CDR2: SGHRS, YFSETQ.

The chain has TRBV28 and TRBJ2-7; D tentatively reads TRBD1 or TRBD2 (5 bases each). CDR3 length: 13 residues. Germline assignment: CDR1 MDHEN and CDR2 SYDVKM. Trimming shortened V by 2 bases and J by 6 bases, and 11 bases separated the two germline ends. This CDR3 reads CASSLRVRGEQYF. CDR3 sequence (DNA): TGTGCCAGCAGTTTAAGGGTGAGGGGCGAGCAGTACTTC.

The V gene is TRBV28, the J gene TRBJ1-1; D perhaps matches TRBD1 (6 bases). CDR1 is MDHEN, CDR2 SYDVKM, per germline. CDR3 length: 14 residues. V gave up 6 bases and J gave up 5 bases, with 16 bases separating them. The CDR3: CASSPTGPGTEAFF. CDR3 coding DNA: TGTGCCAGCAGCCCGACAGGTCCGGGGACTGAAGCTTTCTTT.